This T cell receptor (beta chain) was recorded in a study of identical twins. Notes on the study in general: With beta out-of-frame sequences, excess sharing by twins was weaker.

CDR3 length: 14 amino acids. Per germline, CDR1 MDHEN and CDR2 SYDVKM. Deletions cut 6 bases from V and 4 bases from J, with 16 bases between. After template switching added a universal primer site, the resulting cDNA carried unique molecular identifiers. TCRdb re-derived calls from the 5' RACE reads in MiXCR, one entry per CDR3 protein. The sample contains about 660,000 distinct CDR3 sequences, 8.5% to 9.5% of which appear only once. On this clonotype: Its cognate antigen is unknown.

The data also belong to a second study, concerning yellow fever vaccine responses in identical twins.

The clonotype comes from a woman younger than 30 in good health. The sample comprised PBMCs. V usage is TRBV28 and J usage is TRBJ2-7; possible D gene TRBD1, 6 bases. CDR3 amino acids: CASSRDRTQYEQYF. The CDR3 DNA sequence: TGTGCCAGCAGCCGCGACAGGACCCAATACGAGCAGTACTTC.